These T cell receptor beta chains were read from a single sample in a study of human T cells and chemical hapten exposure. MiXCR was run by TCRdb on the RACE reads, yielding one entry per CDR3 protein. The sample holds approximately 110,000 distinct CDR3 sequences, roughly 11% seen once. This specimen consisted of whole blood, obtained in connection with sensitization to the hapten diphenylcyclopropenone (DPC). All receptors come from a middle-aged woman with alopecia areata. Some clones in this sample may be carry-over from other donors' samples. Each CDR3 is given with its conserved first and last residue. Each record gives: J gene, D gene, V gene, clone size, CDR3 protein, CDR3 DNA. A D gene is named only where the DNA matches it firmly. Expanded clones are given a class, and other clones once, few, many or no size at all.

J gene: TRBJ2-3; D gene: TRBD2; V gene: TRBV5-1; clone size: many; CDR3 protein: CASSLGGLTTDTQYF; CDR3 DNA: TGCGCCAGCAGCTTGGGGGGACTAACCACAGATACGCAGTATTTT
J gene: TRBJ2-1; D gene: TRBD2; V gene: TRBV11-2; clone size: .; CDR3 protein: CASTLALAGGYNEQFF; CDR3 DNA: TGTGCCAGCACCTTGGCCCTAGCGGGGGGGTACAATGAGCAGTTCTTC
J gene: TRBJ2-3; D gene: TRBD2; V gene: TRBV6-5; clone size: many; CDR3 protein: CASTLTGGSVDTQYF; CDR3 DNA: TGTGCCAGCACCCTAACGGGCGGGAGTGTAGATACGCAGTATTTT
J gene: TRBJ2-7; D gene: .; V gene: TRBV20-1; clone size: .; CDR3 protein: CSAIESGFASYEQYF; CDR3 DNA: TGCAGTGCTATTGAGTCGGGATTTGCCTCCTACGAGCAGTACTTC
J gene: TRBJ2-7; D gene: .; V gene: TRBV7-9; clone size: many; CDR3 protein: CASSDYSSYEQYF; CDR3 DNA: TGTGCCAGCAGCGACTACAGCTCCTACGAGCAGTACTTC
J gene: TRBJ1-3; D gene: .; V gene: TRBV20-1; clone size: many; CDR3 protein: CSARLTGGGPLSGNTIYF; CDR3 DNA: TGCAGTGCTAGACTCACCGGGGGGGGACCGCTCTCTGGAAACACCATATATTTT
J gene: TRBJ2-5; D gene: TRBD2; V gene: TRBV9; clone size: .; CDR3 protein: CASSVGLAGAPGTQYF; CDR3 DNA: TGTGCCAGCAGCGTGGGACTAGCGGGGGCCCCGGGGACCCAGTACTTC
J gene: TRBJ1-4; D gene: .; V gene: TRBV11-2; clone size: many; CDR3 protein: CASSLVRNEKLFF; CDR3 DNA: TGTGCCAGCAGCTTAGTCCGTAATGAAAAACTGTTTTTT
J gene: TRBJ1-3; D gene: .; V gene: TRBV6-5; clone size: few; CDR3 protein: CASSSTGRSGNTIYF; CDR3 DNA: TGTGCCAGCAGTTCGACAGGACGCTCTGGAAACACCATATATTTT
J gene: TRBJ2-7; D gene: TRBD2; V gene: TRBV6-2/TRBV6-3; clone size: .; CDR3 protein: CASTASGSYEQYF; CDR3 DNA: TGTGCCAGCACCGCTAGCGGGTCCTACGAGCAGTACTTC
J gene: TRBJ1-5; D gene: .; V gene: TRBV2; clone size: few; CDR3 protein: CASSEAFGRDGQPQHF; CDR3 DNA: TGTGCCAGCAGTGAAGCGTTCGGCAGGGATGGGCAGCCCCAGCATTTT
J gene: TRBJ1-2; D gene: .; V gene: TRBV6-6; clone size: few; CDR3 protein: CASSTGRIGYTF; CDR3 DNA: TGTGCCAGCAGTACCGGGCGCATTGGCTACACCTTC
J gene: TRBJ2-1; D gene: .; V gene: TRBV6-2/TRBV6-3; clone size: many; CDR3 protein: CASSYSKANGEEQFF; CDR3 DNA: TGTGCCAGCAGTTACTCGAAAGCGAATGGGGAGGAGCAGTTCTTC
J gene: TRBJ1-1; D gene: TRBD1; V gene: TRBV30; clone size: few; CDR3 protein: CGGGQDAENTEAFF; CDR3 DNA: TGTGGGGGGGGACAGGACGCCGAGAACACTGAAGCTTTCTTT
J gene: TRBJ1-1; D gene: TRBD1; V gene: TRBV6-1; clone size: many; CDR3 protein: CASKPTGATEAFF; CDR3 DNA: TGTGCCAGCAAGCCCACAGGGGCCACTGAAGCTTTCTTT
J gene: TRBJ2-5; D gene: .; V gene: TRBV7-9; clone size: .; CDR3 protein: CASSLVRRGGETQYF; CDR3 DNA: TGTGCCAGCAGCTTAGTTCGACGGGGCGGGGAGACCCAGTACTTC
J gene: TRBJ1-2; D gene: .; V gene: TRBV7-2; clone size: few; CDR3 protein: CASSLQGTGGDGYTF; CDR3 DNA: TGTGCCAGCAGCCTACAGGGCACAGGAGGGGATGGCTACACCTTC
J gene: TRBJ1-5; D gene: .; V gene: TRBV6-6; clone size: .; CDR3 protein: CACQAHLDQPQHF; CDR3 DNA: TGTGCTTGCCAGGCCCATTTAGATCAGCCCCAGCATTTT
J gene: TRBJ1-5; D gene: .; V gene: TRBV7-2; clone size: .; CDR3 protein: CASSLDRFNQPQHF; CDR3 DNA: TGTGCCAGCAGCCTGGACAGATTCAATCAGCCCCAGCATTTT
J gene: TRBJ2-1; D gene: .; V gene: TRBV20-1; clone size: few; CDR3 protein: CSVKGILWQFF; CDR3 DNA: TGCAGTGTCAAGGGCATATTGTGGCAGTTCTTC
J gene: TRBJ1-1; D gene: TRBD1; V gene: TRBV30; clone size: many; CDR3 protein: CAWGDRNTEAFF; CDR3 DNA: TGTGCCTGGGGGGACAGGAACACTGAAGCTTTCTTT
J gene: TRBJ2-7; D gene: .; V gene: TRBV4-2; clone size: many; CDR3 protein: CASSQDLQFSYEQYF; CDR3 DNA: TGTGCCAGCAGCCAAGATTTACAGTTCTCCTACGAGCAGTACTTC
J gene: TRBJ2-5; D gene: .; V gene: TRBV7-2; clone size: .; CDR3 protein: CASSRGGREKTQYF; CDR3 DNA: TGTGCCAGCAGCCGAGGCGGCAGGGAAAAGACCCAGTACTTC
J gene: TRBJ1-1; D gene: TRBD1; V gene: TRBV12-3/TRBV12-4; clone size: .; CDR3 protein: CASSSGQGNTEAFF; CDR3 DNA: TGTGCCAGCAGCTCGGGACAGGGGAACACTGAAGCTTTCTTT
J gene: TRBJ1-2; D gene: TRBD1; V gene: TRBV20-1; clone size: .; CDR3 protein: CSATKQGAPYLAGYTF; CDR3 DNA: TGCAGTGCTACAAAACAGGGGGCCCCTTATCTCGCGGGCTACACCTTC
J gene: TRBJ2-1; D gene: TRBD2; V gene: TRBV20-1; clone size: many; CDR3 protein: CSARVGLAGMYNEQFF; CDR3 DNA: TGCAGTGCTAGAGTAGGACTAGCGGGGATGTACAATGAGCAGTTCTTC
J gene: TRBJ1-6; D gene: .; V gene: TRBV24-1; clone size: many; CDR3 protein: CAITGQNSPLHF; CDR3 DNA: TGTGCCATCACCGGCCAGAATTCACCCCTCCACTTT
J gene: TRBJ2-5; D gene: .; V gene: TRBV6-1; clone size: .; CDR3 protein: CASSESRAGWETQYF; CDR3 DNA: TGTGCCAGCAGTGAATCTAGGGCAGGGTGGGAGACCCAGTACTTC
J gene: TRBJ2-1; D gene: .; V gene: TRBV7-2; clone size: .; CDR3 protein: CASSLIALGEQFF; CDR3 DNA: TGTGCCAGCAGCTTGATCGCCTTAGGGGAGCAGTTCTTC
J gene: TRBJ2-3; D gene: .; V gene: TRBV7-2; clone size: many; CDR3 protein: CASSLTDTQYF; CDR3 DNA: TGTGCCAGCAGCCTCACAGATACGCAGTATTTT
J gene: TRBJ1-1; D gene: TRBD1; V gene: TRBV7-2; clone size: many; CDR3 protein: CASSSGGGILNTEAFF; CDR3 DNA: TGTGCCAGCAGCTCAGGGGGCGGAATCCTGAACACTGAAGCTTTCTTT
J gene: TRBJ1-2; D gene: .; V gene: TRBV6-6; clone size: once; CDR3 protein: CASSMDSSLYGYTF; CDR3 DNA: TGTGCCAGCAGCATGGACAGCTCATTATATGGCTACACCTTC
J gene: TRBJ2-5; D gene: .; V gene: TRBV14; clone size: few; CDR3 protein: CASSHIQETQYF; CDR3 DNA: TGTGCCAGCAGCCACATCCAAGAGACCCAGTACTTC
J gene: TRBJ2-1; D gene: .; V gene: TRBV7-8; clone size: many; CDR3 protein: CASSLGGRAQVSRSGEQFF; CDR3 DNA: TGTGCCAGCAGCTTAGGAGGGAGAGCGCAGGTCTCCCGGAGTGGTGAGCAGTTCTTC
J gene: TRBJ1-1; D gene: .; V gene: TRBV7-9; clone size: many; CDR3 protein: CASSLANIYRPDTEAFF; CDR3 DNA: TGTGCCAGCAGCTTAGCGAATATTTACAGGCCTGATACTGAAGCTTTCTTT
J gene: TRBJ2-2; D gene: TRBD2; V gene: TRBV7-2; clone size: .; CDR3 protein: CASSSRGGANTGELFF; CDR3 DNA: TGTGCCAGCAGCTCCCGCGGGGGGGCGAACACCGGGGAGCTGTTTTTT
J gene: TRBJ1-1; D gene: .; V gene: TRBV6-1; clone size: many; CDR3 protein: CASSATWDSRGTEAFF; CDR3 DNA: TGTGCCAGCAGCGCTACTTGGGACTCCCGAGGCACTGAAGCTTTCTTT
J gene: TRBJ2-2; D gene: TRBD2; V gene: TRBV5-1; clone size: few; CDR3 protein: CASQGLAGNTGELFF; CDR3 DNA: TGCGCCAGCCAGGGACTAGCGGGGAACACCGGGGAGCTGTTTTTT
J gene: TRBJ1-1; D gene: .; V gene: TRBV6-5; clone size: few; CDR3 protein: CASTRGQASNTEAFF; CDR3 DNA: TGTGCCAGCACCAGGGGTCAGGCCTCGAACACTGAAGCTTTCTTT
J gene: TRBJ1-1; D gene: .; V gene: TRBV10-3; clone size: few; CDR3 protein: CAIGTMNTEAFF; CDR3 DNA: TGTGCCATCGGGACAATGAACACTGAAGCTTTCTTT
J gene: TRBJ2-5; D gene: TRBD2; V gene: TRBV20-1; clone size: .; CDR3 protein: CSARLGREGKTQYF; CDR3 DNA: TGCAGTGCTAGATTGGGGCGGGAGGGAAAGACCCAGTACTTC
J gene: TRBJ2-3; D gene: TRBD2; V gene: TRBV7-3; clone size: many; CDR3 protein: CASSATGTTTDTQYF; CDR3 DNA: TGTGCCAGCAGCGCGACCGGGACTACCACAGATACGCAGTATTTT